A selection of T cell receptor beta chains follows, all from one sample in a study of T cell responses to AZD1222 COVID-19 vaccine. TCRdb keeps only in-frame clones here, not all; method: immunoSEQ multiplex PCR. Of fewer than 110,000 clones listed, 70% to 90% are singletons. Specimen: peripheral blood, collected on day 0 of AZD1222 vaccination. Receptors originate from an adult in good health. CDR3s include the opening cysteine and the closing phenylalanine or tryptophan. D genes are given only for firm matches. Part of the rows lack a size; the others show once, few, many or a class for expanded clones.

V gene: TRBV29-1
D gene: NA
clone size: once
J gene: TRBJ1-2
CDR3 protein: CSVSTPYYGYTF

V gene: TRBV5-5
D gene: TRBD1
clone size: NA
J gene: TRBJ1-2
CDR3 protein: CASNTGGLANYGYTF

V gene: TRBV27
D gene: TRBD1
clone size: NA
J gene: TRBJ1-1
CDR3 protein: CASSYGQVNTEAFF

V gene: TRBV7-8
D gene: TRBD1
clone size: few
J gene: TRBJ2-2
CDR3 protein: CASSPSGQVPTGELFF

V gene: TRBV9
D gene: TRBD1
clone size: NA
J gene: TRBJ1-2
CDR3 protein: CASSPRTGDNYGYTF

V gene: TRBV28
D gene: NA
clone size: NA
J gene: TRBJ2-2
CDR3 protein: CASTNQNTGELFF

V gene: TRBV30
D gene: NA
clone size: NA
J gene: TRBJ1-4
CDR3 protein: CAWSRMSEKLFF

V gene: TRBV5-6
D gene: NA
clone size: NA
J gene: TRBJ1-2
CDR3 protein: CASSLADGMRGYTF

V gene: TRBV7-2
D gene: TRBD1
clone size: NA
J gene: TRBJ1-5
CDR3 protein: CASSAMTGPNQPQHF

V gene: TRBV7-9
D gene: NA
clone size: NA
J gene: TRBJ1-5
CDR3 protein: CASSLGSRDPDQPQHF

V gene: TRBV5-1
D gene: NA
clone size: NA
J gene: TRBJ2-3
CDR3 protein: CASKPPGTDTQYF

V gene: TRBV6-5
D gene: TRBD2
clone size: NA
J gene: TRBJ2-1
CDR3 protein: CASRGLANEQFF